A selection of T cell receptor beta chains follows, all from one sample in a study of cytomegalovirus exposure and HLA in healthy donors. The data were produced by immunoSEQ multiplex PCR, yet TCRdb's version contains in-frame clones alone and is incomplete. This sample carries roughly 160,000 clones, around four fifths of them seen once, and the ten largest clones take under 1.5%. Material for sequencing was PBMCs. The receptors stem from a man aged 25-45 years in good health and CMV-seronegative. CDR3s include the opening cysteine and the closing phenylalanine or tryptophan. The D gene is left open where the match is weak. The listing skips clone size in some rows; elsewhere it reads once, few, many or a size class.

TRBV10-2	TRBD2	few	TRBJ2-1	TGCGCCAGCAGTGAGTCGAAGACTAGCGGGGTACATGAGCAGTTCTTC	CASSESKTSGVHEQFF
TRBV28	TRBD1	.	TRBJ2-5	TGTGCCAGCAGGATAAGGGGACAGGGGGCAGGGACCCAGTACTTC	CASRIRGQGAGTQYF
TRBV7-3	.	.	TRBJ1-1	TGTGCCAGCAGCTTAGGGGACACCTGGAACACTGAAGCTTTCTTT	CASSLGDTWNTEAFF
TRBV4-2	.	.	TRBJ1-1	TGTGCCAGCAGCCAAGCGGCAGGTTCCGTCGTGAACACTGAAGCTTTCTTT	CASSQAAGSVVNTEAFF
TRBV30	.	.	TRBJ1-1	TGTGCCTGGAGTTCCACTGTAGGGGGGGCTGAAGCTTTCTTT	CAWSSTVGGAEAFF
TRBV6-1	.	.	TRBJ2-3	TGTGCCAGCATGGGGACATGGGGCACAGATACGCAGTATTTT	CASMGTWGTDTQYF
TRBV28	.	.	TRBJ2-7	TGTGCCAGCAGTTTATATACCTACGAGCAGTACTTC	CASSLYTYEQYF
TRBV25-1	.	.	TRBJ1-2	TGTGCCAGCAGTGCGGGACATTACTATGGCTACACCTTC	CASSAGHYYGYTF
TRBV7-2	.	.	TRBJ2-1	TGTGCCAGCAGCTTAGTGACTGGATACAATGAGCAGTTCTTC	CASSLVTGYNEQFF
TRBV25-1	.	.	TRBJ1-1	TGTGCCAGCAGTGAATGGCGCAGGGGAACTGAAGCTTTCTTT	CASSEWRRGTEAFF
TRBV28	TRBD2	.	TRBJ2-7	TGTGCCAGCAGTTTAGCCCCGGAGCTAGCGGGAGACCACGAGCAGTACTTC	CASSLAPELAGDHEQYF
TRBV5-4	TRBD1	once	TRBJ1-1	TGTGCCAGCAGCTTACCGGGACAGGGGTTGTTCACTGAAGCTTTCTTT	CASSLPGQGLFTEAFF
TRBV6-6	TRBD1	.	TRBJ1-2	TGTGCCAGCAGTTACTCGCGGGACAGTGGGGCCTATGGCTACACCTTC	CASSYSRDSGAYGYTF
TRBV19	TRBD1	.	TRBJ2-7	TGTGCCAGTAGTATAGTTCCCCGAGACAGGGGGCGAAGGAAACACGAGCAGTACTTC	CASSIVPRDRGRRKHEQYF
TRBV7-6	TRBD1	.	TRBJ2-7	TGTGCCAGCAGCTCAGGGGGACAATCCTACGAGCAGTACTTC	CASSSGGQSYEQYF
TRBV28	TRBD2	.	TRBJ2-2	TGTGCCAGCAGTTCCGGACTAGTCCCCGGGGAGCTGTTTTTT	CASSSGLVPGELFF
TRBV28	.	.	TRBJ1-2	TGTGCCAGCAGTTTAGGGCAGGGACTAACTGCACCCTATGGCTACACCTTC	CASSLGQGLTAPYGYTF
TRBV4-1	TRBD2	once	TRBJ2-7	TGCGCCAGCAGCCAACCGGGACTAGCGGGGGGCACGTCCTACGAGCAGTACTTC	CASSQPGLAGGTSYEQYF
TRBV6-1	.	.	TRBJ1-2	TGTGCCAGCGGAGTGGGGCTTGAGGGCTACACCTTC	CASGVGLEGYTF
TRBV25-1	.	.	TRBJ2-1	TGTGCCAGCAGTGGGGGTTCGGGGGTCCCCTACAATGAGCAGTTCTTC	CASSGGSGVPYNEQFF
TRBV5-1	.	.	TRBJ2-1	TGCGCCAGCAGCAAAAGCAGGGTAAATGAGCAGTTCTTC	CASSKSRVNEQFF
TRBV5-6	TRBD1	.	TRBJ2-7	TGTGCCAGCAGCCCAGAGGGACAGTCAACCTACGAGCAGTACTTC	CASSPEGQSTYEQYF
TRBV19	.	.	TRBJ2-1	TGTGCCAGTAGTATAGCAGGGGCCCCCCGTAATGAGCAGTTCTTC	CASSIAGAPRNEQFF
TRBV28	.	.	TRBJ1-4	TGTGCCAGCGGCCCCCCGGGGACTCGGGGTGAAAAACTGTTTTTT	CASGPPGTRGEKLFF
TRBV19	.	.	TRBJ1-5	TGTGCCAGTAGTATCTCGGACAGTCAGCCCCAGCATTTT	CASSISDSQPQHF
TRBV6-4	.	.	TRBJ2-2	TGTGCCAGCAGTGACACCTCAGGGACGAACACCGGGGAGCTGTTTTTT	CASSDTSGTNTGELFF
TRBV6-6	TRBD1	few	TRBJ1-2	TGTGCCAGCAATAACCAGGGGACAGTCGGCTACACCTTC	CASNNQGTVGYTF
TRBV7-2	.	.	TRBJ1-4	TGTGCCAGCAGCCCCAAGGGGAACCCGAATGAAAAACTGTTTTTT	CASSPKGNPNEKLFF
TRBV10-3	TRBD1	.	TRBJ1-2	TGTGCCACCTCCGGGACAGGGGTGGGTGGCTACACCTTC	CATSGTGVGGYTF
TRBV4-1	TRBD1	.	TRBJ1-5	TGCGCCAGCAGCCTGCGGACAGGGTCAGAGAAAAATCAGCCCCAGCATTTT	CASSLRTGSEKNQPQHF
TRBV30	.	.	TRBJ1-5	TGTGCCTGGAGTGGGGATCCCGGGGATCAGCCCCAGCATTTT	CAWSGDPGDQPQHF
TRBV25-1	.	once	TRBJ1-6	TGTGCCAGCAGTTTAGGAGGGGTAGGAAATTCACCCCTCCACTTT	CASSLGGVGNSPLHF
TRBV7-2	TRBD1	.	TRBJ1-5	TGTGCCAGCAGCTCCAGGACAGGGGAATATCAGCCCCAGCATTTT	CASSSRTGEYQPQHF
TRBV5-1	TRBD1	few	TRBJ1-5	TGCGCCAGCAGCTTGGATGGACAGGTGGATAGCAATCAGCCCCAGCATTTT	CASSLDGQVDSNQPQHF
TRBV5-8	.	.	TRBJ2-6	TGTGCCAGCAGCCAGCTATGGGAGGATTTTACTGGGGCCAACGTCCTGACTTTC	CASSQLWEDFTGANVLTF
TRBV10-1	TRBD1	.	TRBJ2-3	TGCGCCAGCAGTGAATCAGGGGGCCGCACAGATACGCAGTATTTT	CASSESGGRTDTQYF
TRBV28	.	.	TRBJ2-2	TGTGCCAGCAGTTCCCCCCGGTCAGGTTCCACCGGGGAGCTGTTTTTT	CASSSPRSGSTGELFF
TRBV4-2	.	once	TRBJ2-1	TGTGCCAGCAGCCAAGATCAGGGGCCGAGCTCCTACAATGAGCAGTTCTTC	CASSQDQGPSSYNEQFF
TRBV10-2	.	.	TRBJ2-5	TGCGCCAGCAGTGCAGGATCTTCTCGGACCCAGTACTTC	CASSAGSSRTQYF
TRBV19	.	once	TRBJ1-1	TGTGCCAGTAGGGCTCAACAGGGTGCGGACACTGAAGCTTTCTTT	CASRAQQGADTEAFF
TRBV30	.	.	TRBJ1-5	TGTGCCTGGAGTGTACAGGGTAGTGTGGGTCAGCCCCAGCATTTT	CAWSVQGSVGQPQHF
TRBV9	TRBD2	.	TRBJ2-7	TGTGCCAGCAGTGAAACTAGCGGGGGATCCTACGAGCAGTACTTC	CASSETSGGSYEQYF
TRBV10-3	TRBD1	.	TRBJ2-7	TGTGCCATTAGAGGGACAGGGAACGACGAGCAGTACTTC	CAIRGTGNDEQYF
TRBV7-2	.	.	TRBJ2-2	TGTGCCAGCAGCCGCCCAGGGGAGGGGGAGCTGTTTTTT	CASSRPGEGELFF
TRBV4-2	TRBD1	.	TRBJ1-1	TGTGCCAGCAGCCCGACGACAGGGGGCCCGAACACTGAAGCTTTCTTT	CASSPTTGGPNTEAFF
TRBV19	TRBD1	.	TRBJ1-1	TGTGCCAGTAGGAGACAGGGAATGGCTGAAGCTTTCTTT	CASRRQGMAEAFF
TRBV15	.	.	TRBJ1-5	TGTGCCACCAGCTCCTGGGGAGGAAACAATCAGCCCCAGCATTTT	CATSSWGGNNQPQHF
TRBV4-3	TRBD2	.	TRBJ2-3	TGCGCCAGCAGCCAATCCCCTAGCGGGGGGGCCTCAGATACGCAGTATTTT	CASSQSPSGGASDTQYF
TRBV19	.	.	TRBJ1-3	TGTGCCAGTAGCCTACAGGGCTCTGGAAACACCATATATTTT	CASSLQGSGNTIYF
TRBV5-6	.	once	TRBJ1-1	TGTGCCAGCAGCTTGCAACCCCTGAGAACTGAAGCTTTCTTT	CASSLQPLRTEAFF
TRBV6-5	TRBD2	few	TRBJ2-7	TGTGCCAGCAGTCAAGGGAGGGTTAAGAACGAGCAGTACTTC	CASSQGRVKNEQYF